This is a list of T cell receptor beta chains from one sample in a study of metastatic and nonmetastatic thyroid tumors. With MiXCR, TCRdb called clones anew from the PCR reads. The repertoire consists of 23,000 or so clones, with 19% occurring once and the leading ten covering about 4.6%. The material sequenced was blood. These TCRs come from a male donor with papillary thyroid cancer or a benign thyroid nodule (not recorded which). Some clones in this sample may be carry-over from other donors' samples. CDR3s include the opening cysteine and the closing phenylalanine or tryptophan. A D gene is named only where the DNA matches it firmly. Clone size is shown for a subset of rows, as once, few, many or a class of expanded clone.

J gene	clone size	D gene	V gene	CDR3 length	CDR3 protein	CDR3 DNA
TRBJ2-3	many	TRBD2	TRBV20-1	18	CSATIRVRLAGFTDTQYF	TGCAGTGCTACAATTCGTGTAAGACTAGCGGGATTCACAGATACGCAGTATTTT
TRBJ2-2	once	.	TRBV11-3	15	CASSLRNTNTGELFF	TGTGCCAGCAGCTTAAGAAACACTAACACCGGGGAGCTGTTTTTT
TRBJ2-1	many	.	TRBV13	14	CASLRVGSHNEQFF	TGTGCCAGCCTTCGAGTGGGCAGCCACAATGAGCAGTTCTTC
TRBJ2-2	medium-sized	.	TRBV24-1	14	CATSDFGSTGELFF	TGTGCCACCAGTGATTTTGGCTCAACCGGGGAGCTGTTTTTT
TRBJ1-5	.	.	TRBV7-6	14	CASSLTQTNQPQHF	TGTGCCAGCAGCTTAACACAGACGAATCAGCCCCAGCATTTT
TRBJ2-1	many	.	TRBV11-3	18	CASSLDPPVRGSYNEQFF	TGTGCCAGCAGCTTAGATCCACCGGTGCGTGGCTCCTACAATGAGCAGTTCTTC
TRBJ2-7	.	.	TRBV7-2	15	CASSFLRLGADEQYF	TGTGCCAGCAGCTTCTTACGTCTAGGGGCCGACGAGCAGTACTTC
TRBJ2-1	medium-sized	TRBD2	TRBV12-3/TRBV12-4	13	CASALAGINEQFF	TGTGCCAGCGCGCTAGCGGGAATCAATGAGCAGTTCTTC
TRBJ2-5	many	.	TRBV24-1	14	CATSDLTSQETQYF	TGTGCCACCAGTGACCTGACTAGTCAAGAGACCCAGTACTTC
TRBJ2-7	.	.	TRBV9	13	CASSVALGGGQCF	TGTGCCAGCAGCGTAGCCTTGGGGGGCGGGCAGTGCTTC
TRBJ2-5	medium-sized	TRBD1	TRBV6-1	15	CASRSTGQGYETQYF	TGTGCCAGCAGATCTACGGGACAGGGATATGAGACCCAGTACTTC
TRBJ2-7	few	TRBD1	TRBV6-6	15	CASSYSRQGGYEQYF	TGTGCCAGCAGTTACTCCCGACAGGGGGGCTACGAGCAGTACTTC
TRBJ2-7	many	.	TRBV7-6	14	CASSLATGLIEQYF	TGTGCCAGCAGCCTCGCCACGGGGTTGATCGAGCAGTACTTC
TRBJ2-5	once	.	TRBV7-8	16	CASSLNRESPQETQYF	TGTGCCAGCAGCTTAAACAGGGAGAGTCCACAAGAGACCCAGTACTTC
TRBJ2-2	.	.	TRBV11-2	14	CASRTGERAGELFF	TGTGCCAGCAGAACAGGGGAGCGGGCAGGGGAGCTGTTTTTT
TRBJ1-1	.	.	TRBV28	12	CASSFGGERAFF	TGTGCCAGCAGTTTTGGAGGGGAGAGAGCTTTCTTT
TRBJ2-1	many	.	TRBV4-2	13	CASSQSGYNEQFF	TGTGCCAGCAGCCAGTCAGGCTACAATGAGCAGTTCTTC
TRBJ2-3	few	.	TRBV28	16	CASSPPLGSMPDTQYF	TGTGCCAGCAGCCCACCACTAGGTTCTATGCCAGATACGCAGTATTTT
TRBJ2-5	few	.	TRBV12-3/TRBV12-4	11	CASTKGETQYF	TGTGCCAGCACGAAGGGGGAGACCCAGTACTTC
TRBJ2-1	.	.	TRBV12-5	11	CASALFHEQFF	TGTGCTAGTGCCCTCTTCCATGAGCAGTTCTTC
TRBJ2-7	few	.	TRBV2	11	CASSEIDEQYF	TGTGCCAGCAGCGAAATTGACGAGCAGTACTTC
TRBJ1-3	many	.	TRBV7-6	16	CASTYSPGASGNTIYF	TGTGCCAGCACCTATTCTCCCGGAGCCTCTGGAAACACCATATATTTT
TRBJ2-3	many	TRBD2	TRBV10-2	16	CASSLGAGTSTDTQYF	TGCGCCAGCAGCTTGGGAGCGGGGACTAGCACAGATACGCAGTATTTT
TRBJ1-6	many	.	TRBV11-1	17	CASSPGRSNDYNSPLHF	TGTGCCAGCAGCCCAGGACGGTCGAATGATTATAATTCACCCCTCCACTTT
TRBJ2-5	.	.	TRBV7-3	13	CASSLKREETQYF	TGTGCCAGCAGCTTAAAAAGGGAAGAGACCCAGTACTTC
TRBJ2-1	many	.	TRBV30	11	CAWSVYNEQFF	TGTGCCTGGAGTGTGTACAATGAGCAGTTCTTC
TRBJ2-3	many	TRBD2	TRBV7-1	19	CASSSTSRLAENYTDTQYF	TGTGCCAGCAGCTCTACCTCCCGACTAGCGGAGAACTACACAGATACGCAGTATTTT
TRBJ2-7	few	.	TRBV6-4	14	CASSPLAVPEEQYF	TGTGCCAGCAGTCCATTAGCGGTTCCGGAGGAGCAGTACTTC
TRBJ2-3	.	TRBD2	TRBV28	13	CASRSGGTDTQYF	TGTGCCAGCAGGAGCGGGGGCACAGATACGCAGTATTTT
TRBJ2-1	once	.	TRBV20-1	24	CSARDSGTLAVSGGTQPNYNEQFF	TGCAGTGCTAGAGATAGCGGGACACTAGCGGTTTCAGGGGGGACACAACCTAACTACAATGAGCAGTTCTTC
TRBJ2-7	.	TRBD2	TRBV20-1	13	CSAGGSYDSEQYF	TGCAGTGCGGGAGGGTCATACGACAGCGAGCAGTACTTC
TRBJ2-2	few	.	TRBV19	14	CASRAGTVSGELFF	TGTGCCAGTAGGGCAGGGACGGTTTCCGGGGAGCTGTTTTTT
TRBJ2-3	.	.	TRBV18	13	CASSLGASDTQYF	TGTGCCAGCTCACTGGGGGCTTCAGATACGCAGTATTTT
TRBJ1-2	medium-sized	.	TRBV6-5	13	CASSYRGHYGYTF	TGTGCCAGCAGTTACAGGGGCCACTATGGCTACACCTTC
TRBJ1-2	few	TRBD1	TRBV12-3/TRBV12-4	14	CASSLFDRGLGYTF	TGTGCCAGCAGTTTATTCGACAGGGGGCTAGGCTACACCTTC
TRBJ1-2	.	.	TRBV15	17	CATSRDILKMRDYGYTF	TGTGCCACCAGCAGAGATATCTTGAAAATGAGGGACTATGGCTACACCTTC
TRBJ1-2	.	TRBD1	TRBV20-1	16	CSAPGGQGRGNYGYTF	TGCAGTGCACCCGGGGGACAGGGAAGAGGGAACTATGGCTACACCTTC
TRBJ2-3	many	TRBD2	TRBV5-5	15	CASSRLGAGSDTQYF	TGTGCCAGCAGCAGATTAGGAGCGGGGTCAGATACGCAGTATTTT
TRBJ2-7	medium-sized	.	TRBV27	14	CASSFRGHSYEQYF	TGTGCCAGCAGTTTTCGGGGGCACTCCTACGAGCAGTACTTC
TRBJ2-7	many	.	TRBV7-9	14	CASSPDGVDHEQYF	TGTGCCAGCAGCCCCGACGGGGTTGATCACGAGCAGTACTTC
TRBJ2-6	many	.	TRBV9	16	CASSASGGSGANVLTF	TGTGCCAGCAGCGCATCCGGGGGATCTGGGGCCAACGTCCTGACTTTC
TRBJ2-3	.	.	TRBV5-1	13	CASLYRRTDTQYF	TGCGCCTCCCTCTACAGGCGCACAGATACGCAGTATTTT
TRBJ1-2	many	.	TRBV5-6	13	CASSFWANYGYTF	TGTGCCAGCAGCTTCTGGGCGAACTATGGCTACACCTTC
TRBJ2-5	many	.	TRBV2	14	CASRPTSPSETQYF	TGTGCCAGCAGGCCTACTAGCCCCTCAGAGACCCAGTACTTC
TRBJ2-7	many	.	TRBV29-1	11	CSVERSYEQYF	TGCAGCGTTGAAAGGAGCTACGAGCAGTACTTC
TRBJ2-3	.	TRBD2	TRBV15	18	CATSRDTLAGGRGDTQYF	TGTGCCACCAGCAGAGATACTCTAGCGGGAGGGCGAGGAGATACGCAGTATTTT
TRBJ1-6	medium-sized	.	TRBV6-5	18	CASSYSAGPSSYNSPLHF	TGTGCCAGCAGTTACTCTGCGGGGCCTAGCTCCTATAATTCACCCCTCCACTTT
TRBJ2-7	few	TRBD1	TRBV6-1	14	CASDSPTGSFEQYF	TGTGCCAGTGACTCCCCGACAGGGTCTTTCGAGCAGTACTTC
TRBJ1-2	medium-sized	.	TRBV12-3/TRBV12-4	13	CASIRGANYGYTF	TGTGCCAGCATTCGCGGGGCTAACTATGGCTACACCTTC
TRBJ2-5	.	TRBD1	TRBV7-9	16	CASSSSRQGSGETQYF	TGTGCCAGCAGCTCTAGTAGACAGGGGTCCGGAGAGACCCAGTACTTC
TRBJ2-7	few	TRBD2	TRBV27	13	CASSLGAGVEQCF	TGTGCCAGCAGTTTAGGTGCGGGGGTCGAGCAGTGCTTC
TRBJ1-1	many	.	TRBV15	12	CATSREGTEAFF	TGTGCCACCAGCAGAGAAGGCACTGAAGCTTTCTTT
TRBJ2-1	medium-sized	TRBD2	TRBV2	12	CASSLTSRREFF	TGTGCCAGCAGTCTGACTAGCAGAAGGGAATTCTTC
TRBJ1-6	few	.	TRBV19	12	CASRSYNSPLHF	TGTGCCAGTAGATCCTATAATTCACCCCTCCACTTT
TRBJ2-5	.	TRBD1	TRBV6-9	14	CASSDSTGGETQYF	TGTGCCAGCAGTGATTCGACAGGGGGAGAGACCCAGTACTTC
TRBJ1-2	many	.	TRBV30	13	CAWTNTGPHGYTF	TGTGCCTGGACCAACACCGGGCCCCATGGCTACACCTTC
TRBJ1-2	.	TRBD1	TRBV11-2	13	CASRSGTGGDYTF	TGTGCCAGCAGATCCGGGACAGGGGGCGACTACACCTTC
TRBJ2-1	.	.	TRBV27	14	CASRIVGAGLEQFF	TGTGCCAGCAGAATCGTCGGCGCGGGGCTTGAGCAGTTCTTC
TRBJ1-5	.	.	TRBV20-1	17	CSARLRWFPYSNQPQHF	TGCAGCGCCCGTTTACGTTGGTTCCCTTATAGCAATCAGCCCCAGCATTTT